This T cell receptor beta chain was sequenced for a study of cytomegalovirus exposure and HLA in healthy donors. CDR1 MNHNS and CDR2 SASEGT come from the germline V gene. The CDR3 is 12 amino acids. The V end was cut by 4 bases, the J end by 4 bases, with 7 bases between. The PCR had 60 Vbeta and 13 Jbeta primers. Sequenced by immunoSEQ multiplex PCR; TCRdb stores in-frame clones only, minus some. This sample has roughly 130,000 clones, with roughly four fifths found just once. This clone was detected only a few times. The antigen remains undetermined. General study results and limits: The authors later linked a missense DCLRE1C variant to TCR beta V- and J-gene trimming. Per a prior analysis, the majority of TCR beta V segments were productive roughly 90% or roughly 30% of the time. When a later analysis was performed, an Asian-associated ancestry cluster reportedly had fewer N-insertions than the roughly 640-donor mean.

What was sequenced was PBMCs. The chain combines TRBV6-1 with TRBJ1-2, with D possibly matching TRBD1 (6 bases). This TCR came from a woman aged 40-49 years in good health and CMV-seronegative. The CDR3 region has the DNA TGTGCCAGCAGTGCGGACAGCTATGGCTACACCTTC. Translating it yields CASSADSYGYTF.